This T cell receptor (beta chain) was found in a study of blood T cell repertoires in COVID-19. The CDR3 is 17 residues long. Trimming cost V 3 bases and J 8 bases; bases outside gene matches: 14. Germline CDR1 and CDR2: SGHTA and FQGNSA. TCRdb's table, derived via immunoSEQ multiplex PCR, lists solely in-frame clones and lacks some. Among around 190,000 clones listed, more than 85% were seen once. The source is a man younger than 45 with acute or convalescent COVID-19. The chain recombines TRBV7-2 with TRBJ2-1, with TRBD2 matching over 9 bases. The sample consisted of peripheral blood. CDR3 loop: CASSFGGSGRSGDEQFF. Written as DNA, the CDR3 is TGTGCCAGCAGCTTCGGAGGCAGCGGGAGGTCTGGGGATGAGCAGTTCTTC.